Shown below are 27 T cell receptor beta chains from a single sample sequenced in a study of CD8 T cells in Susac syndrome. It was with random hexamers that 0.5 to 1 ug RNA was reverse transcribed. A single record per CDR3 protein comes from TCRdb applying MiXCR to the immunoSEQ multiplex PCR reads. The data contain about 140,000 distinct CDR3 sequences, approximately 95% of them singletons. The material sequenced was CD4+ T cells from PBMCs. The receptors were gathered from a human donor with Susac syndrome.

This chain joins TRBV9 and TRBJ2-5; no firm D call. The CDR3 is made up of 14 amino acids. Germline loops: CDR1 SGDLS, CDR2 YYNGEE. The V end lost 0 bases, the J end lost 3 bases, and 9 bases lay between the germline ends. In nucleotides, the CDR3 is TGTGCCAGCAGCGTAGCTGGGCAGGAAGAGACCCAGTACTTC. It yields the protein CASSVAGQEETQYF.

This chain joins TRBV5-7 and TRBJ2-1; D may be TRBD2 (5 bases). TRBV5-7 carries the ORF label, with uncertain function. Trimming left V 0 bases short and J 5 bases short, with 9 bases between. The CDR3 is made up of 14 amino acids. This CDR3 reads CASSLGSGNNEQFF. The CDR3, as DNA: TGTGCCAGCAGCTTGGGGTCGGGGAACAATGAGCAGTTCTTC.

This chain uses TRBV19 with TRBJ2-5; tentative D call: TRBD2 (5 bases). The ends were cut back, 3 bases at V and 2 bases at J, with 13 bases in the middle. CDR1 LNHDA and CDR2 SQIVND come from the germline V gene (reference sequence). The CDR3 runs 15 residues. The CDR3 here is CASSMASGPQETQYF. The CDR3 DNA reads as TGTGCCAGTAGTATGGCAAGCGGTCCTCAAGAGACCCAGTACTTC.

The rearrangement uses TRBV20-1 and TRBJ1-6; tentative D call: TRBD1 (6 bases). Trimming removed 1 base at V and 10 bases at J, with 14 bases between. The germline gives CDR1 DFQATT, CDR2 SNEGSKA (reference sequence). The CDR3 spans 14 residues. The CDR3: CSARVGRGGSPLHF. In DNA, the CDR3 is TGCAGTGCTAGAGTCGGCAGGGGCGGGTCACCCCTCCACTTT.

The chain links TRBV20-1 to TRBJ2-7; 8 bases align to TRBD2. J lost 5 bases, V lost 5 bases, and 11 bases had no gene match. CDR3 length: 14 amino acids. The germline gives CDR1 DFQATT, CDR2 SNEGSKA (reference sequence). CDR3: CSAGRGGTFDEQYF. DNA of the CDR3: TGCAGTGCTGGCCGGGGGGGAACTTTCGACGAGCAGTACTTC.

The chain recombines TRBV4-3 with TRBJ2-2; no clear D. Per the germline V gene, CDR1 is LGHNA and CDR2 is YSLEER. This CDR3 contains 16 residues. V was cut by 2 bases and J by 4 bases, with 14 bases left in between. For the CDR3, the DNA is TGCGCCAGCAGCCAACAGCCGTCAGAGTCCACCGGGGAGCTGTTTTTT. It codes for CASSQQPSESTGELFF.

DNA of the CDR3: TGTGCCTGGAGTCCCCAAGGGAATCAGCCCCAGCATTTT. Protein product: CAWSPQGNQPQHF. The chain combines TRBV30 with TRBJ1-5; D uncertain. The V end lost 2 bases, the J end lost 4 bases, and 9 bases lay between the germline ends. Germline V CDR1 and CDR2: GTSNPN, SVGIG (reference sequence). The CDR3 consists of 13 residues.

The chain has TRBV5-1 and TRBJ1-1, with D tentatively TRBD1 (6 bases). The germline V gene has CDR1 SGHRS and CDR2 YFSETQ. This CDR3 has 15 residues. The V end was cut by 0 bases, the J end by 4 bases, with 13 bases between. The CDR3 DNA is TGCGCCAGCAGCTTGGACAGTAAAGGGGGCACTGAAGCTTTCTTT. This sequence encodes CASSLDSKGGTEAFF.

The chain employs TRBV27 and TRBJ2-7; 7 bases are shared with TRBD2. V dropped 7 bases and J dropped 2; count of bases not matched to a gene: 8. CDR3 length: 14 residues. From germline, CDR1 is MNHEY and CDR2 SMNVEV (reference sequence). The CDR3 loop reads CASMSGLSPYEQYF. The CDR3 region has the DNA TGTGCCAGCATGTCGGGACTATCCCCCTACGAGCAGTACTTC.

V gene TRBV5-5 combines with J gene TRBJ1-5, with 7 bases that match TRBD1. The ends lost 5 bases at V and 2 bases at J; junction bases unmatched: 10. Germline CDR1 SGHKS, CDR2 YYEKEE (reference sequence). This CDR3 has 16 residues. In DNA form, the CDR3 reads TGTGCCAGCAGTCTCAGACAGGGACCGGGCAATCAGCCCCAGCATTTT. Translating gives CASSLRQGPGNQPQHF.

The CDR3 reads CASSPASRVQETQYF. The CDR3 bases are TGTGCCAGCAGCCCCGCGTCGCGGGTACAAGAGACCCAGTACTTC. V and J are TRBV5-4 and TRBJ2-5; TRBD2 might be the D (5 bases). Trimming left V 4 bases short and J 2 bases short, with 15 bases between. The V gene's germline CDR1 is SGHNT and CDR2 YYREEE (reference sequence). This CDR3 region has 15 residues.

This rearrangement joins TRBV18 to TRBJ2-1, with TRBD2 matching 8 bases. The CDR3 runs 15 residues. V gave up 4 bases and J gave up 2 bases; unmatched junction bases: 4. CDR1 KGHSH and CDR2 LQKENI come from the germline V gene. The CDR3 nucleotides are TGTGCCAGCTCACAACTAGCGGCGACCTACAATGAGCAGTTCTTC. Translating it yields CASSQLAATYNEQFF.

V usage is TRBV6-6 and J usage is TRBJ2-5, with D perhaps matching TRBD1 (6 bases). V lost 2 bases and J lost 5, with 12 bases in between. The germline gives CDR1 MNHNY, CDR2 SVGAGI (reference sequence). The CDR3 is 14 residues long. Written as DNA, the CDR3 is TGTGCCAGCAGTTACCCACAGGGAATCGAGACCCAGTACTTC. Protein product: CASSYPQGIETQYF.

The CDR3 here is CASSLGGRSGAKRQETQYF. The CDR3 DNA reads as TGTGCCAGCAGCTTGGGGGGGAGATCTGGCGCCAAGCGGCAAGAGACCCAGTACTTC. V and J are TRBV5-4 and TRBJ2-5; tentatively, D is TRBD1 or TRBD2 (5 bases each). Germline assignment: CDR1 SGHNT and CDR2 YYREEE (reference sequence). This CDR3 region has 19 residues. Trimming removed 0 bases at V and 2 bases at J, with 23 bases between.

J is TRBJ1-4 and V is TRBV3-1; no clear D gene. CDR1 and CDR2 (germline): LGHDT, YNNKEL (reference sequence). The length of the CDR3 is 13 residues. Trimming took off 4 bases at V and 7 bases at J, with 10 bases between the two ends. CDR3 amino acids: CASSPTRIEKLFF. The DNA for the CDR3 is TGTGCCAGCAGCCCGACGAGAATTGAAAAACTGTTTTTT.

The chain couples TRBV20-1 to TRBJ2-7; D is possibly TRBD1 (5 bases). The CDR3 contains 13 residues. Germline assignment: CDR1 DFQATT and CDR2 SNEGSKA (reference sequence). V shed 3 bases and J shed 3 bases, with 12 bases lying between them. The CDR3 protein is CSASDRSNYEQYF. Written as DNA, the CDR3 is TGCAGTGCTAGCGACAGAAGTAACTACGAGCAGTACTTC.

The genes are TRBV23-1 and TRBJ2-6; D remains ambiguous. TRBV23-1 is classed as an ORF, of uncertain function. V lost 5 bases, J lost 0 bases, and 17 bases lay in between. This CDR3 contains 18 residues. The chain's CDR3 is CASSSGSCGDSGANVLTF. The CDR3, as DNA: TGCGCCAGCAGTTCTGGTAGTTGCGGCGACTCTGGGGCCAACGTCCTGACTTTC.

Here the CDR3 reads CSVGPRGARNYGYTF. The CDR3 bases are TGCAGCGTTGGACCCCGGGGGGCGCGTAACTATGGCTACACCTTC. The V gene is TRBV29-1, the J gene TRBJ1-2, with D perhaps TRBD1 (6 bases). Germline V gene sequence: CDR1 SQVTM, CDR2 ANQGSEA. Trimming took 4 bases from V and 1 from J, leaving 16 bases between them. The CDR3 contains 15 residues.

V and J are TRBV2 and TRBJ2-3; no clear D. The CDR3 has 13 residues. V shed 7 bases and J shed 2 bases, with 10 bases lying between them. Germline V gene data show CDR1 as SNHLY and CDR2 as FYNNEI. CDR3 amino acids: CASMAGNTDTQYF. Written as DNA, the CDR3 is TGTGCCAGCATGGCCGGAAACACAGATACGCAGTATTTT.

This clonotype appeared a few times. This rearrangement joins TRBV15 to TRBJ2-7, with TRBD1 matching 10 bases. The CDR3 is 16 amino acids. Germline V lookup: CDR1 LNHNV, CDR2 YYDKDF (reference sequence). V was pared by 0 bases and J by 4 bases, with 6 bases of the junction left unmatched. The DNA of the CDR3 is TGTGCCACCAGCAGAGATCTTCCGGGACAGGGGTACGAGCAGTACTTC. This translates into CATSRDLPGQGYEQYF.

This clonotype appeared a single time. The chain employs TRBV29-1 and TRBJ1-1; TRBD1 agrees at 11 bases. V shed 6 bases, J shed 1 base, and the junction held 1 base outside the gene matches. CDR1 and CDR2 (germline): SQVTM, ANQGSEA. This CDR3 spans 13 amino acids. The DNA for the CDR3 is TGCAGCGTCGGGACAGGGGGGAACACTGAAGCTTTCTTT. It specifies CSVGTGGNTEAFF.

This chain links TRBV9 with TRBJ1-3; D remains ambiguous. Germline V gene lookup returns CDR1 SGDLS and CDR2 YYNGEE. With 1 base removed from V and 1 base from J, the gap between germline ends came to 6 bases. This CDR3 is 14 amino acids long. CDR3 DNA: TGTGCCAGCAGCGTACGCGGGTCTGGAAACACCATATATTTT. It translates to CASSVRGSGNTIYF.

The chain couples TRBV12-3 or TRBV12-4 to TRBJ1-1, with a possible D match to TRBD1 (5 bases). V gave up 6 bases and J gave up 2 bases, with 13 bases separating them. The CDR3 has 14 amino acids. The CDR3 loop is CASRGGTTNTEAFF. In nucleotides, the CDR3 is TGTGCCAGCAGGGGCGGGACGACCAACACTGAAGCTTTCTTT.

DNA for the CDR3: TGTGCCAGCAGTTTAATGGCAGGGACCGCAGATACGCAGTATTTT. Translation: CASSLMAGTADTQYF. V gene TRBV28 combines with J gene TRBJ2-3; D may match TRBD1 or TRBD2 (5 bases each). V was clipped by 2 bases and J by 4 bases, with 13 bases between them. The CDR3 extends over 15 amino acids. Germline CDR1 reads MDHEN; CDR2 reads SYDVKM.

V and J are TRBV4-3 and TRBJ2-2; D gene uncertain. The V end was cut by 0 bases, the J end by 4 bases, with 3 bases between. CDR1 and CDR2 (germline): LGHNA, YSLEER. This CDR3 is built from 13 residues. The CDR3 here is CASSQDLTGELFF. CDR3 DNA: TGCGCCAGCAGCCAAGATCTCACCGGGGAGCTGTTTTTT.

CDR3 residues: CSADRDDRYEQYF. CDR3 bases: TGCAGTGCCGACCGGGACGATAGGTACGAGCAGTACTTC. V gene TRBV20-1 combines with J gene TRBJ2-7; D could derive from TRBD1 or TRBD2 (5 bases each). Germline V CDR1 and CDR2: DFQATT, SNEGSKA (reference sequence). The CDR3 contains 13 residues. The V gene lost 6 bases and the J gene lost 4 bases, with 16 bases spanning the gap.

The chain carries TRBV20-1 and TRBJ1-1; D gene uncertain. The V end lost 1 base, the J end lost 0 bases, and 21 bases lay between the germline ends. CDR3 length equals 18 residues. Germline CDR1 DFQATT, CDR2 SNEGSKA (reference sequence). The CDR3 loop is CSARGRGRQTPMNTEAFF. CDR3 bases: TGCAGTGCTAGAGGTCGGGGTCGGCAGACACCGATGAACACTGAAGCTTTCTTT.